The 16 T cell receptor beta chains below come from one sample, sequenced in a study of T cells in localized non-small cell lung cancer. Libraries were prepared by immunoSEQ multiplex PCR; TCRdb keeps only in-frame clonotypes and omits some of them. This table has roughly 35,000 clones, just over 90% appearing once. The starting material was peripheral blood, obtained before any cancer treatment. These receptors came from a female donor older than 55 with stage I lung adenocarcinoma.

The V and J genes are TRBV5-1 and TRBJ2-5, with D possibly TRBD1 on 5 matching bases. The germline CDR1 and CDR2 sequences are SGHRS and YFSETQ. This CDR3 comprises 16 residues. V shed 0 bases and J shed 5 bases, with 17 bases lying between them. This chain's CDR3 is CASSLVGQGWWETQYF. CDR3 DNA: TGCGCCAGCAGCTTGGTAGGGCAGGGCTGGTGGGAGACCCAGTACTTC.

This clone was found once. The V call is TRBV15, the J call TRBJ1-2; 8 bases fit TRBD1. Trimming removed 0 bases from V and 2 bases from J; junction bases left unmatched: 5. The CDR3 totals 16 residues. In germline, CDR1 is LNHNV, CDR2 YYDKDF (reference sequence). In DNA form, the CDR3 reads TGTGCCACCAGCAGAGAGGGGACAGGACCAAACTATGGCTACACCTTC. Protein sequence: CATSREGTGPNYGYTF.

This clone appeared a few times. This rearrangement joins TRBV27 to TRBJ1-6; D uncertain. CDR1 and CDR2 (germline): MNHEY, SMNVEV (reference sequence). Trimming shortened V by 6 bases and J by 9 bases, and 15 bases separated the two germline ends. The CDR3 sequence is 14 residues long. The CDR3 coding sequence is TGTGCCAGCAGCCCCCCGCAAGGGTCTTCACCCCTCCACTTT. Translating it yields CASSPPQGSSPLHF.

The V and J genes are TRBV15 and TRBJ1-3; possibly TRBD1 for D (5 bases). CDR3 size: 18 residues. V lost 3 bases, J lost 4 bases, and 22 bases lay in between. Germline V gene sequence: CDR1 LNHNV, CDR2 YYDKDF (reference sequence). The CDR3 sequence: CATSSAIRARAGGNTIYF. The CDR3 DNA sequence: TGTGCCACCAGCAGTGCAATCAGGGCCCGGGCGGGCGGAAACACCATATATTTT.

The chain is built from TRBV7-9 and TRBJ2-5; D uncertain. CDR1 is SEHNR, CDR2 FQNEAQ, per germline (reference sequence). V was cut by 5 bases and J by 2 bases, with 15 bases left in between. The CDR3 totals 15 residues. The CDR3: CASSPRSRRQETQYF. In DNA, the CDR3 is TGTGCCAGCAGCCCCCGATCGAGGAGACAAGAGACCCAGTACTTC.

The J gene is TRBJ2-2, the V gene TRBV29-1; TRBD2 is a possible D gene (5 bases). CDR1 SQVTM and CDR2 ANQGSEA come from the germline V gene. This CDR3 comprises 14 residues. The germline V and J ends were trimmed by 4 bases and 4 bases, with 13 bases remaining between them. DNA for the CDR3: TGCAGCGTTGGCCGAGCAGCGGTCACCGGGGAGCTGTTTTTT. Amino acids: CSVGRAAVTGELFF.

This chain connects TRBV10-3 to TRBJ1-1, with TRBD1 matching over 7 bases. CDR1 and CDR2 (germline): ENHRY, SYGVKD. After removal of 6 bases from V and 7 bases from J, the junction contained 14 bases not matched to a gene. The CDR3 runs 15 residues. CDR3 sequence reads: CAISDLRRGKDEAFF. The CDR3 coding sequence is TGTGCCATCAGCGATCTGCGCAGGGGGAAGGATGAAGCTTTCTTT.

The CDR3 nucleotides read TGCGCCAGCAGCTCTCCGGGACAGGGGGAGGGTGAGCAGTTCTTC. It encodes CASSSPGQGEGEQFF. V and J are TRBV5-1 and TRBJ2-1; 11 bases map to TRBD1. V lost 3 bases, J lost 9 bases, and 8 bases stayed unmatched. The CDR3 runs to 15 residues. CDR1 and CDR2 from the germline V gene are SGHRS and YFSETQ.

The rearrangement links TRBV9 to TRBJ2-7; D might be TRBD1 (5 bases). The CDR3 contains 16 residues. The V gene's germline CDR1 is SGDLS and CDR2 YYNGEE. The germline V and J ends were trimmed by 0 bases and 0 bases, with 13 bases remaining between them. In DNA, the CDR3 is TGTGCCAGCAGCGTAGATTCAGGGTCTAGCTCCTACGAGCAGTACTTC. This codes for CASSVDSGSSSYEQYF.

V is TRBV27 and J is TRBJ2-2; tentative D call: TRBD1 (7 bases). Germline V lookup: CDR1 MNHEY, CDR2 SMNVEV (reference sequence). V lost 7 bases to trimming and J lost 4 bases, with 19 bases between them. The CDR3 sequence is 16 residues long. CDR3 in amino acids: CASTWGPGGGTGELFF. CDR3 coding DNA: TGTGCCAGCACCTGGGGACCAGGGGGAGGCACCGGGGAGCTGTTTTTT.

The gene calls are TRBV2 and TRBJ2-3; 13 positions agree with TRBD2. Germline V gene sequence: CDR1 SNHLY, CDR2 FYNNEI. V shed 4 bases and J 8 bases; nucleotides not matched to a gene: 3. The CDR3 loop spans 14 amino acids. This CDR3 reads CASSGTSGGGTQYF. CDR3 DNA: TGTGCCAGCAGTGGGACTAGCGGGGGCGGTACGCAGTATTTT.

CDR3 coding DNA: TGCGCCAGCAGCCTGGGAGACAGAATCATGAACACTGAAGCTTTCTTT. Translated, it gives CASSLGDRIMNTEAFF. V gene TRBV5-1 combines with J gene TRBJ1-1; a possible D gene is TRBD1 (5 bases). Germline loops: CDR1 SGHRS, CDR2 YFSETQ. V lost 4 bases and J lost 0, with 16 bases in between. The CDR3 spans 16 residues.

The chain links TRBV2 to TRBJ1-2; D perhaps matches TRBD1 (6 bases). V was cut by 7 bases and J by 2 bases, with 17 bases left in between. This CDR3 spans 15 amino acids. Per the germline V gene, CDR1 is SNHLY and CDR2 is FYNNEI. The CDR3 here is CASKQDRPKNYGYTF. In DNA, the CDR3 is TGTGCCAGCAAACAAGACAGGCCAAAGAACTATGGCTACACCTTC.

The V and J genes are TRBV6-1 and TRBJ1-5; 8 bases are a match to TRBD1. Trimming removed 3 bases from V and 1 base from J; junction bases left unmatched: 11. From germline, CDR1 is MNHNS and CDR2 SASEGT. The CDR3 has 18 amino acids. This chain's CDR3 is CASSDGRGRIESNQPQHF. CDR3 DNA sequence: TGTGCCAGCAGTGATGGCAGGGGGCGAATAGAAAGCAATCAGCCCCAGCATTTT.

The rearrangement links TRBV29-1 to TRBJ2-1, with no clear D. CDR3 length equals 8 residues. Per the germline V gene, CDR1 is SQVTM and CDR2 is ANQGSEA. Trimming took 0 bases from V and 12 from J, leaving 0 bases between them. The CDR3 DNA reads TGCAGCGTTGAAGAGCAGTTCTTC. Its translation: CSVEEQFF.

The chain joins TRBV19 to TRBJ1-6; no clear D. Germline CDR1 and CDR2: LNHDA and SQIVND (reference sequence). V was pared by 5 bases and J by 7 bases, with 15 bases between. This CDR3 has 15 residues. The CDR3 spells CASSLTPPGNSPLHF. The CDR3 DNA sequence: TGTGCCAGTAGTCTCACTCCCCCGGGCAATTCACCCCTCCACTTT.